This TCR beta chain was observed in a study of blood T cell repertoires in COVID-19. Study at large: Specimens from acute and convalescent COVID-19 originated in the United States, Italy and Spain. PBMCs, B-cell-depleted T cells, or T cells provided the cDNA or gDNA that made up the material.

Study processing details: It was from reference gene primer amplification that nucleated cell counts were estimated. The assay was immunoSEQ multiplex PCR, and TCRdb's table has in-frame clones only and misses some. The V and J calls and the clone size are those of that table, but D and trimming were determined from the DNA. The repertoire consists of 170,000 or so clones, with around 87% occurring once and the leading ten covering roughly 0.57%. V gave up 3 bases and J gave up 4 bases; unmatched junction bases: 5. This CDR3 is 15 amino acids long. The germline gives CDR1 KGHSH, CDR2 LQKENI. Seattle patient enrollment occurred during active infection, with longitudinal follow-up thereafter.

The sequence came from a man in his 60s with COVID-19, enrolled during active disease. This sequence joins TRBV18 and TRBJ1-1; the match to TRBD1 covers 10 bases. Specimen: peripheral blood. CDR3 protein: CASSPGQGLTTEAFF. The CDR3 nucleotides are TGTGCCAGCTCACCGGGACAGGGGCTTACCACTGAAGCTTTCTTT.